This T cell receptor (beta chain) emerged from a study of blood T cell repertoires in COVID-19. The CDR3 extends over 13 amino acids. V dropped 3 bases and J dropped 11 bases, with 14 bases sitting between them. Method: immunoSEQ multiplex PCR; TCRdb's copy keeps in-frame clones and lacks some. The sample records 300,000 or so clones, about 82% being singletons. The J gene is TRBJ1-5, the V gene TRBV12-3 or TRBV12-4; tentatively, D is TRBD1 (6 bases). Specimen: peripheral blood. The clonotype comes from a woman aged 45-65 years with acute or convalescent COVID-19. The CDR3 is CASSFAGALTQHF. For the CDR3, the DNA is TGTGCCAGCAGTTTCGCGGGGGCCTTGACCCAGCATTTT.